Below are 18 T cell receptor beta chains sequenced from a single sample in a study of cytomegalovirus exposure and HLA in healthy donors. Primers for the PCR totalled 60 Vbeta and 13 Jbeta. The repertoire was sequenced with immunoSEQ multiplex PCR; TCRdb's copy has only in-frame clones and lacks some. The sample has under 110,000 clones, about 85% seen once. Sequencing was done on a sample of PBMCs. Receptor source: a man aged 25 to 40 in good health and CMV-seronegative.

This clone was observed a few times. The gene calls are TRBV7-8 and TRBJ2-7; possible D gene TRBD1, 5 bases. The CDR3 has 15 amino acids. Trimming stripped 8 bases from V and 8 bases from J, with 25 bases between. In germline, CDR1 is SGHVS, CDR2 FQNEAQ. The CDR3 bases are TGTGCCAGCTCGCCTGGGGCTACGTTCCTCGTCCAGCAGTACTTC. This sequence encodes CASSPGATFLVQQYF.

The V gene is TRBV7-2, the J gene TRBJ2-7; the D gene is possibly TRBD1 (7 bases). Per the germline V gene, CDR1 is SGHTA and CDR2 is FQGNSA. Trimming left V 5 bases short and J 3 bases short, with 14 bases between. This CDR3 has 14 residues. The chain's CDR3 is CASSERQGGYEQYF. CDR3 DNA sequence: TGTGCCAGCAGCGAGCGGCAGGGGGGCTACGAGCAGTACTTC. Full variable domain (rest looked up from reference TRBV7-2 and TRBJ2-7): GAGVSQSPSNKVTEKGKDVELRCDPISGHTALYWYRQSLGQGLEFLIYFQGNSAPDKSGLPSDRFSAERTGGSVSTLTIQRTQQEDSAVYLCASSERQGGYEQYFGPGTRLTVT.

This clone was seen once. The chain links TRBV6-5 to TRBJ1-5, with D unclear. Germline V gives CDR1 MNHEY, CDR2 SVGAGI. Trimming removed 0 bases at V and 0 bases at J, with 6 bases between. This CDR3 comprises 15 residues. CDR3 sequence (DNA): TGTGCCAGCAGTTACTCGTTGGCTAGCAATCAGCCCCAGCATTTT. Translation: CASSYSLASNQPQHF.

The chain employs TRBV25-1 and TRBJ2-7; a weak D match, TRBD1 (7 bases). The CDR3 runs 15 residues. Germline V gene data show CDR1 as MGHDK and CDR2 as SYGVNS. Trimming cost V 1 base and J 3 bases, with 13 bases left between them. This CDR3 is CASSESGGTDYEQYF. The CDR3 DNA reads TGTGCCAGCAGTGAATCCGGCGGGACAGACTACGAGCAGTACTTC.

The chain combines TRBV5-1 with TRBJ2-1; possibly TRBD1 for D (6 bases). The V gene's germline CDR1 is SGHRS and CDR2 YFSETQ. CDR3 length: 15 amino acids. V lost 0 bases and J 0 bases, leaving 7 bases between the germline ends. CDR3 coding DNA: TGCGCCAGCAGCTTGGGAGGGGGCTCCTACAATGAGCAGTTCTTC. Protein product: CASSLGGGSYNEQFF.

The V call is TRBV6-5, the J call TRBJ2-7, with D possibly TRBD1 on 6 matching bases. CDR1 and CDR2 from the germline V gene are MNHEY and SVGAGI. The ends were cut back, 3 bases at V and 2 bases at J, with 14 bases in the middle. The CDR3 extends over 15 amino acids. The DNA of the CDR3 is TGTGCCAGCAGTTATAGGGGGAGAAGGACCTACGAGCAGTACTTC. It is translated as CASSYRGRRTYEQYF.

Of note for this clone: The same CDR3 is also encoded by other DNA sequences in this sample. The V gene is TRBV9, the J gene TRBJ1-1, with D possibly matching TRBD1 (6 bases). Germline-derived CDR1 and CDR2 are SGDLS and YYNGEE. The CDR3 runs to 15 residues. Trimming took off 0 bases at V and 2 bases at J, with 11 bases between the two ends. This CDR3 is CASSVGGGSNTEAFF. The CDR3 nucleotides read TGTGCCAGCAGCGTAGGGGGGGGCAGTAACACTGAAGCTTTCTTT.

The chain is built from TRBV5-6 and TRBJ1-2, with D perhaps TRBD1 (5 bases). Germline V lookup: CDR1 SGHDT, CDR2 YYEEEE. The CDR3 has 15 amino acids. Trimming pared 4 bases from V and 4 bases from J, leaving 17 bases between. The CDR3 DNA is TGTGCCAGCAGCAGATTCCTAGACAGTCTCTATGGCTACACCTTC. It encodes CASSRFLDSLYGYTF.

The chain employs TRBV28 and TRBJ1-6, with a possible D match to TRBD1 (6 bases). CDR1 and CDR2 (germline): MDHEN, SYDVKM. V was pared by 4 bases and J by 7 bases, with 17 bases between. The CDR3 has 16 amino acids. Here the CDR3 DNA reads TGTGCCAGCAGTTGGACGAACGGACAGAAGAATTCACCCCTCCACTTT. Its protein is CASSWTNGQKNSPLHF.

The chain has TRBV7-3 and TRBJ2-5; TRBD1 matches at 7 bases. V shed 5 bases, J shed 5 bases, and the junction held 5 bases outside the gene matches. CDR1 is SGHTA and CDR2 is FQGTGA in the germline V gene. The CDR3 contains 13 residues. The CDR3 here is CASSVQQGETQYF. CDR3 coding DNA: TGTGCCAGCAGCGTCCAACAGGGGGAGACCCAGTACTTC.

V is TRBV30 and J is TRBJ1-2; 7 bases agree with TRBD1. Looked up from germline, CDR1 is GTSNPN and CDR2 is SVGIG (reference sequence). The CDR3 has 12 residues. The V and J ends lost 3 bases and 13 bases, in that order; junction bases with no gene match: 11. This CDR3 is CAWSEGQAVCTF. CDR3 DNA: TGTGCCTGGAGCGAAGGACAGGCCGTCTGCACCTTC.

The chain has TRBV2 and TRBJ2-6; D is perhaps TRBD1 (6 bases). V lost 2 bases to trimming and J lost 1 base, with 6 bases between them. This CDR3 is 15 amino acids long. The germline V gene encodes CDR1 SNHLY and CDR2 FYNNEI. This CDR3 is CASSEQGSGANVLTF. The CDR3 nucleotides read TGTGCCAGCAGTGAACAGGGGTCTGGGGCCAACGTCCTGACTTTC.

The chain joins TRBV5-1 to TRBJ2-3, with 11 nucleotides matching TRBD2. The germline V gene encodes CDR1 SGHRS and CDR2 YFSETQ. V lost 1 base and J lost 0; bases outside the gene matches: 4. The CDR3 totals 17 residues. The CDR3 DNA is TGCGCCAGCAGCTTGACTAGCGGGGGATCTAGCACAGATACGCAGTATTTT. It encodes CASSLTSGGSSTDTQYF.

The genes are TRBV7-2 and TRBJ2-5; tentative D call: TRBD2 (6 bases). This CDR3 contains 15 residues. Trimming took 5 bases from V and 1 from J, leaving 14 bases between them. From germline, CDR1 is SGHTA and CDR2 FQGNSA. CDR3 loop: CASSTLGGLQETQYF. CDR3 bases: TGTGCCAGCAGCACATTGGGGGGACTCCAAGAGACCCAGTACTTC.

The genes are TRBV30 and TRBJ1-6; D is perhaps TRBD1 (5 bases). V lost 1 base, J lost 7 bases, and 17 bases lay in between. Per the germline V gene, CDR1 is GTSNPN and CDR2 is SVGIG (reference sequence). This CDR3 spans 16 amino acids. CDR3 in amino acids: CAWSGPRVLGNSPLHF. The CDR3 region has the DNA TGTGCCTGGAGTGGACCCAGGGTACTGGGGAATTCACCCCTCCACTTT.

J is TRBJ1-2 and V is TRBV6-5, with TRBD1 as a possible D gene (5 bases). V was pared by 3 bases and J by 4 bases, with 9 bases between. Germline V gene lookup returns CDR1 MNHEY and CDR2 SVGAGI. The CDR3 runs 13 residues. The CDR3 loop reads CASSYKQGYGYTF. The CDR3 region has the DNA TGTGCCAGCAGTTATAAGCAGGGCTATGGCTACACCTTC.

The chain has TRBV10-3 and TRBJ2-3; 7 nucleotides line up with TRBD2. Germline loops: CDR1 ENHRY, CDR2 SYGVKD. J lost 0 bases, V lost 3 bases, and 9 bases had no gene match. The CDR3 is 17 residues long. CDR3 nucleotides: TGTGCCATCAGTGATTCATGGGGAGGGGTCAGCACAGATACGCAGTATTTT. Translating it yields CAISDSWGGVSTDTQYF.

This chain uses TRBV15 with TRBJ2-5, with 8 bases identical to TRBD1. CDR3 length: 12 amino acids. Trimming removed 8 bases from V and 5 bases from J; junction bases left unmatched: 4. Germline V gene sequence: CDR1 LNHNV, CDR2 YYDKDF (reference sequence). CDR3 sequence reads: CATARGQETQYF. CDR3 in DNA: TGTGCCACCGCCAGGGGGCAGGAGACCCAGTACTTC.